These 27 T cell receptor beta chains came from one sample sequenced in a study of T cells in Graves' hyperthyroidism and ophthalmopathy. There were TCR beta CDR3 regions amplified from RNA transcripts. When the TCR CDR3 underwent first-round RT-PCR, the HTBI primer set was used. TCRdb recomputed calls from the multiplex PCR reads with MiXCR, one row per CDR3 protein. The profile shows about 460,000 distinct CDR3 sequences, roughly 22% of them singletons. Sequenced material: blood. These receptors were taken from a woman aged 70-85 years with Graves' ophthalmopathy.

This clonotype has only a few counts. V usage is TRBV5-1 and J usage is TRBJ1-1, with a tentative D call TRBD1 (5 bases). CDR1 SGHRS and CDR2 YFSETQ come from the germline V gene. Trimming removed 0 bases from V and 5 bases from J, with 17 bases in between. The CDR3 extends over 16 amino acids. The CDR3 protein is CASSLGRGGKGTEAFF. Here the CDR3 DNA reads TGCGCCAGCAGCTTGGGGAGGGGAGGAAAAGGTACTGAAGCTTTCTTT.

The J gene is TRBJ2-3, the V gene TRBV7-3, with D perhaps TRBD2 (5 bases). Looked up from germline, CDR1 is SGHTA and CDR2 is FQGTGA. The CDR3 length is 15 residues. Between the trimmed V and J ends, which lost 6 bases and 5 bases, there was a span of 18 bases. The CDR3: CASSSRGLPQDTQYF. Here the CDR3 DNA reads TGTGCCAGCAGTTCAAGAGGGCTCCCCCAAGATACGCAGTATTTT.

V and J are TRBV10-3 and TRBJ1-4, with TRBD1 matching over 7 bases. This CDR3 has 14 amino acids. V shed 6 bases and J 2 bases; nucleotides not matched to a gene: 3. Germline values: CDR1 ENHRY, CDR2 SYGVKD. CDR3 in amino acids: CAISPTGTNEKLFF. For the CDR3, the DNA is TGTGCCATCAGCCCGACAGGGACTAATGAAAAACTGTTTTTT.

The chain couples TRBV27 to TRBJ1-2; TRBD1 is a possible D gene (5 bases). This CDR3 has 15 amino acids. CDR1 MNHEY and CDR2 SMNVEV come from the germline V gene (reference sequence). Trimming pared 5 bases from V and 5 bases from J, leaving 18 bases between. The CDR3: CASSTDRQRNYGYTF. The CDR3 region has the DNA TGTGCCAGCAGTACCGACCGACAGCGAAATTATGGCTACACCTTC.

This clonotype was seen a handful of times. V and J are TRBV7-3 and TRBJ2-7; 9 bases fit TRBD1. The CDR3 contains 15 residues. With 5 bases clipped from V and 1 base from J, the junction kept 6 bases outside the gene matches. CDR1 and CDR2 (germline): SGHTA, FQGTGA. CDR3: CASSPGTGTSYEQYF. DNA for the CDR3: TGTGCCAGCAGCCCAGGGACAGGGACATCCTACGAGCAGTACTTC.

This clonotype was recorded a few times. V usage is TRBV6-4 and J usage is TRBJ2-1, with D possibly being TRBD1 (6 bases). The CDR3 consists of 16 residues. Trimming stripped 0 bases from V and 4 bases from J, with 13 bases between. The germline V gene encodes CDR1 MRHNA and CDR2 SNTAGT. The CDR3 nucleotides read TGTGCCAGCAGTGACTCGATACAGGGTGGATACAATGAGCAGTTCTTC. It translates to CASSDSIQGGYNEQFF.

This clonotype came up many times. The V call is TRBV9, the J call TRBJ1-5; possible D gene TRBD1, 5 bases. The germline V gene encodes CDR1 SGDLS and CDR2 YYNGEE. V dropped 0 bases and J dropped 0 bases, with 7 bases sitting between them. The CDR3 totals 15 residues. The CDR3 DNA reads TGTGCCAGCAGCGTAGCGGGGGATAGCAATCAGCCCCAGCATTTT. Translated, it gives CASSVAGDSNQPQHF.

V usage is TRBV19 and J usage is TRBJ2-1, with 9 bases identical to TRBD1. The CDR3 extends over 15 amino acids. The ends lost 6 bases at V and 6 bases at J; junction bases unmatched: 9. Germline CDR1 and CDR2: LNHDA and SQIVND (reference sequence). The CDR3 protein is CASSPGQGNFNEQFF. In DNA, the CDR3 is TGTGCCAGTAGCCCGGGACAGGGAAATTTCAATGAGCAGTTCTTC.

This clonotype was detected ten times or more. The CDR3 protein is CASSQDRGEQFF. CDR3 DNA: TGTGCCAGCAGCCAAGATCGGGGTGAGCAGTTCTTC. The V and J genes are TRBV3-1 and TRBJ2-1, with D perhaps TRBD2 (5 bases). Trimming removed 0 bases at V and 9 bases at J, with 6 bases between. Looked up from germline, CDR1 is LGHDT and CDR2 is YNNKEL (reference sequence). This CDR3 spans 12 amino acids.

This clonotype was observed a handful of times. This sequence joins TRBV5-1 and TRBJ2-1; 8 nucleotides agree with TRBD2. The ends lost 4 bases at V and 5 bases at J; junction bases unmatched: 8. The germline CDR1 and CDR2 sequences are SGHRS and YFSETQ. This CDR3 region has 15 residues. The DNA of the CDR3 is TGCGCCAGCAGCGGGGTAGCGGGACCTAACAATGAGCAGTTCTTC. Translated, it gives CASSGVAGPNNEQFF.

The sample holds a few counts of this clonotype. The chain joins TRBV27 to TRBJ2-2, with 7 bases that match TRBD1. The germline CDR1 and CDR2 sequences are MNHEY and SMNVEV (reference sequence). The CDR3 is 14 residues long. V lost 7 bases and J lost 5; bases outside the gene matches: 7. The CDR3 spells CASKRDRSTGELFF. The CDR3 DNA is TGTGCCAGCAAAAGGGACAGATCGACCGGGGAGCTGTTTTTT.

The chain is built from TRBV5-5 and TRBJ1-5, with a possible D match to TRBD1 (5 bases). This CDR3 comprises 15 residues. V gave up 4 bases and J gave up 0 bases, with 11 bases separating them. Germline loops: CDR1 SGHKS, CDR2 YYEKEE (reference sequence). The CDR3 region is CASSSTGHSNQPQHF. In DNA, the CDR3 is TGTGCCAGCAGCAGTACAGGCCATAGCAATCAGCCCCAGCATTTT.

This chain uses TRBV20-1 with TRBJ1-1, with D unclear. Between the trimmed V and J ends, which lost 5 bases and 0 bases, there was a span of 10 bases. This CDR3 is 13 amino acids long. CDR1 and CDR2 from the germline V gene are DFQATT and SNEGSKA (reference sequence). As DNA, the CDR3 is TGCAGTGCTTTCACCCAACTGAACACTGAAGCTTTCTTT. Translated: CSAFTQLNTEAFF.

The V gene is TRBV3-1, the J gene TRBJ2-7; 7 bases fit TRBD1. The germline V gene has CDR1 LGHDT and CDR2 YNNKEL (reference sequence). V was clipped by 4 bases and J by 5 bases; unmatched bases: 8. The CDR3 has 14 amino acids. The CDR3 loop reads CASSLQTGADEQYF. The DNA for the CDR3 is TGTGCCAGCAGCCTGCAAACAGGGGCTGACGAGCAGTACTTC.

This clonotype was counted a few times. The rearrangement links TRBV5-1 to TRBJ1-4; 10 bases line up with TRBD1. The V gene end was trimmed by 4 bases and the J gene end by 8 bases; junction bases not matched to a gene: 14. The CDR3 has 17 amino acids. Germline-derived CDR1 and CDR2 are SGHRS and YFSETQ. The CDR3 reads CASSRGGTGAGREKLFF. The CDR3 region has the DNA TGCGCCAGCAGCCGTGGCGGGACAGGGGCCGGGCGAGAAAAACTGTTTTTT.

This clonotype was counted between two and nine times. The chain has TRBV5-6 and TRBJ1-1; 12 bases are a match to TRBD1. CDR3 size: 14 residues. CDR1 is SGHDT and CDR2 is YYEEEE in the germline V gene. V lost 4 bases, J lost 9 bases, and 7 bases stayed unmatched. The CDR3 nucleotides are TGTGCCAGCAGCGGCCGGGACAGGGGGCCAAAAGCTTTCTTT. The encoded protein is CASSGRDRGPKAFF.

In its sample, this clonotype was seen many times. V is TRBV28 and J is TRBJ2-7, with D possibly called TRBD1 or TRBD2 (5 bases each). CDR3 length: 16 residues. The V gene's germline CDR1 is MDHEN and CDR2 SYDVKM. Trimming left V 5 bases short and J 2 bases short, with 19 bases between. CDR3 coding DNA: TGTGCCAGCAGTACCTTTGGGGCGGGCCTCGCCTACGAGCAGTACTTC. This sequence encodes CASSTFGAGLAYEQYF.

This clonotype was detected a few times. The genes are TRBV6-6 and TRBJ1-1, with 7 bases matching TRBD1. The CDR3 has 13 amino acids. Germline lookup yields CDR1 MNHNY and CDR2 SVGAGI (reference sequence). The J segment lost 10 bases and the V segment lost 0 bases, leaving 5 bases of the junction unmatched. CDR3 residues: CASSYSRDSRAFF. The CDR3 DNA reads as TGTGCCAGCAGTTACTCGAGGGACAGTAGAGCTTTCTTT.

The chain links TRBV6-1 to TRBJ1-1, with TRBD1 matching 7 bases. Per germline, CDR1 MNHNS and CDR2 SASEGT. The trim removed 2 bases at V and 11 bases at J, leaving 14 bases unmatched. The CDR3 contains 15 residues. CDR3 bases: TGTGCCAGCAGTGAATATCCCAGAAAGGGGGCTGGTGCTTTCTTT. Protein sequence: CASSEYPRKGAGAFF.

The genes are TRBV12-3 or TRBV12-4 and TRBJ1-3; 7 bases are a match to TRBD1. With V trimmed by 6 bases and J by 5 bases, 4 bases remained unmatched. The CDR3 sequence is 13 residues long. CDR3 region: CASRRTGRNTIYF. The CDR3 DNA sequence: TGTGCCAGCAGGCGGACAGGCAGAAACACCATATATTTT.

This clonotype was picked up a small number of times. CDR3 in DNA: TGCAGTGCTAGAGGCCGGGACAGGGTCTACGAGCAGTACTTC. Translation: CSARGRDRVYEQYF. The chain links TRBV20-1 to TRBJ2-7, with TRBD1 identical over 9 bases. This CDR3 is 14 amino acids long. CDR1 is DFQATT and CDR2 is SNEGSKA in the germline V gene (reference sequence). Germline trimming cut 1 base from V and 3 bases from J; bases unmatched to any gene: 4.

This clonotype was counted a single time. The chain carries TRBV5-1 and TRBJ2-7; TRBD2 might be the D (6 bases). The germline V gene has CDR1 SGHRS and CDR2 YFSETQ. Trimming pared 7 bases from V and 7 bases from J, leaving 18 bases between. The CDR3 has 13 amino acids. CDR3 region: CASRPLGEEEQYF. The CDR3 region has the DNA TGCGCCAGCCGACCGCTAGGGGAGGAGGAGCAGTACTTC.

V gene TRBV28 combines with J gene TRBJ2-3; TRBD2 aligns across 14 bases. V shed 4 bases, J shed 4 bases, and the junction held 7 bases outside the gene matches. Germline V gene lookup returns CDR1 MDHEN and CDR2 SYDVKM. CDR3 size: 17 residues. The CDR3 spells CASSSVTSGRGADTQYF. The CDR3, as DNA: TGTGCCAGCAGTTCGGTGACTAGCGGGAGGGGGGCAGATACGCAGTATTTT.

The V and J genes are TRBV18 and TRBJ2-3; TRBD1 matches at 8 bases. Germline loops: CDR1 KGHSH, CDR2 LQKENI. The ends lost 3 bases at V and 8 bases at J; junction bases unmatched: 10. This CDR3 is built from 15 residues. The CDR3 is CASSPKTGEWGTQYF. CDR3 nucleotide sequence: TGTGCCAGCTCACCTAAGACAGGGGAATGGGGTACGCAGTATTTT. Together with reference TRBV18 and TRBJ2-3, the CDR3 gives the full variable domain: NAGVMQNPRHLVRRRGQEARLRCSPMKGHSHVYWYRQLPEEGLKFMVYLQKENIIDESGMPKERFSAEFPKEGPSILRIQQVVRGDSAAYFCASSPKTGEWGTQYFGPGTRLTVL.

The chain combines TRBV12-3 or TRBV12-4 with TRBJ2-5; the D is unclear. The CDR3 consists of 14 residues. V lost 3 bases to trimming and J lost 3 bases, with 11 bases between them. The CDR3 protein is CASSFSGREETQYF. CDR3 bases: TGTGCCAGCAGTTTTTCGGGTAGGGAAGAGACCCAGTACTTC.

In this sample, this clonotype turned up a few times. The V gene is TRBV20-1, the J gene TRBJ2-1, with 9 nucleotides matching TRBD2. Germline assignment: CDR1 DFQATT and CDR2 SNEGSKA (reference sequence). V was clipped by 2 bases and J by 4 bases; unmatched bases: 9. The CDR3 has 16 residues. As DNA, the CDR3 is TGCAGTGCTAGACGCTTAGGGACTAGCTCTTACAATGAGCAGTTCTTC. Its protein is CSARRLGTSSYNEQFF.

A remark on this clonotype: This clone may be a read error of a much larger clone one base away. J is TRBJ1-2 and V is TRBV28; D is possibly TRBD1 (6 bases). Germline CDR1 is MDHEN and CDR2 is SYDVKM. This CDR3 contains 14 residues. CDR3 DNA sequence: TGTGCCAGCAGTTTATCCCGGGGGGGCAATGGCTGCACCTTC. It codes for CASSLSRGGNGCTF.